This T cell receptor (beta chain) was captured in a study of control samples from healthy donors and cancer patients. The assay was immunoSEQ multiplex PCR, and TCRdb's table has in-frame clones only and misses some. Of tens of thousands of clones listed, about 87% are singletons. CDR3 size: 15 residues. Germline lookup yields CDR1 MNHEY and CDR2 SVGAGI. Trimming stripped 0 bases from V and 10 bases from J, with 16 bases between. This clonotype was sampled from a woman aged 65 to 85 in good health. Sequencing was performed on blood. The gene calls are TRBV6-5 and TRBJ1-5, with D maybe TRBD1 (5 bases). CDR3 residues: CASSYSRQLGSPQHF. The CDR3 DNA reads as TGTGCCAGCAGTTACTCGCGACAGTTGGGTAGCCCCCAGCATTTT.